This TCR beta chain comes out of a study of blood T cell repertoires in COVID-19. Study-level background: T cells, B-cell-depleted T cells, or PBMCs provided the cDNA or gDNA that served as material.

The protocol was immunoSEQ multiplex PCR, while the TCRdb copy is restricted to in-frame clones and leaves out a portion. There are 120,000 to 150,000 clones in the sample; 75% to 90% occur only once, and around 5% lies in the top ten. The ends lost 3 bases at V and 2 bases at J; junction bases unmatched: 6. The CDR3 has 15 residues. Germline CDR1 reads SGDLS; CDR2 reads YYNGEE. The sequence was collected from a human donor in a cohort sampled during active COVID-19. The chain uses TRBV9 and TRBJ1-2; 8 positions agree with TRBD1. Sequencing was done on a sample of peripheral blood. The CDR3 bases are TGTGCCAGCAGCGACGGGACAGGCCAAAACTATGGCTACACCTTC. This codes for CASSDGTGQNYGYTF.